These 23 T cell receptor beta chains share one sample of origin, sequenced in a study of blood T cell repertoires in COVID-19. Produced via immunoSEQ multiplex PCR; TCRdb's table is partial and in-frame only. The sample includes 430,000 or so clones, roughly 90% seen only once; the top ten take 0.75% to 0.85%. The specimen sequenced was peripheral blood. Source of these receptors: a man younger than 35 with COVID-19, enrolled during active disease.

The rearrangement joins TRBV2 to TRBJ2-1; D not resolved. Germline V gene sequence: CDR1 SNHLY, CDR2 FYNNEI. V dropped 6 bases and J dropped 4 bases, with 4 bases sitting between them. CDR3 length equals 11 residues. For the CDR3, the DNA is TGTGCCAGCAGCGTTTACAATGAGCAGTTCTTC. Protein: CASSVYNEQFF.

The chain couples TRBV12-3 or TRBV12-4 to TRBJ2-2; 7 nucleotides agree with TRBD1. This CDR3 region has 13 residues. J lost 5 bases, V lost 8 bases, and 5 bases had no gene match. This CDR3 is CASSPGGTGELFF. The CDR3 DNA is TGTGCCAGCTCTCCAGGGGGAACCGGGGAGCTGTTTTTT.

CDR3 nucleotide sequence: TGTGCCACAGACCCTTTCGGCCGCGGGCGAAGACCCCAGCATTTT. This encodes CATDPFGRGRRPQHF. This chain connects TRBV28 to TRBJ1-5; D unresolved. The germline V gene encodes CDR1 MDHEN and CDR2 SYDVKM. This CDR3 contains 15 residues. Deletions cut 10 bases from V and 10 bases from J, with 26 bases between. Full variable domain (missing parts from reference TRBV28 and TRBJ1-5): DVKVTQSSRYLVKRTGEKVFLECVQDMDHENMFWYRQDPGLGLRLIYFSYDVKMKEKGDIPEGYSVSREKKERFSLILESASTNQTSMYLCATDPFGRGRRPQHFGDGTRLSIL.

The rearrangement joins TRBV4-1 to TRBJ2-7; weak D call: TRBD1 (6 bases). Germline loops: CDR1 MGHRA, CDR2 YSYEKL. V shed 3 bases and J shed 0 bases, with 12 bases lying between them. The CDR3 totals 15 residues. As DNA, the CDR3 is TGCGCCAGCAGCCAGAGGGGACAACTCTCCTACGAGCAGTACTTC. Residues: CASSQRGQLSYEQYF.

The chain recombines TRBV30 with TRBJ2-7; 7 bases are a match to TRBD1. Trimming took 2 bases from V and 6 from J; bases not matched to a gene: 13. The germline V gene encodes CDR1 GTSNPN and CDR2 SVGIG (reference sequence). This CDR3 region has 15 residues. The DNA of the CDR3 is TGTGCCTGGAGTAAAAAACCAGGGGGAAGGGGCGAGCAGTACTTC. Translating it yields CAWSKKPGGRGEQYF.

This chain uses TRBV6-1 with TRBJ1-5; TRBD1 agrees at 8 bases. Germline CDR1 MNHNS, CDR2 SASEGT. J gave up 4 bases and V 3 bases, and 11 bases lay outside the gene matches. The CDR3 has 17 residues. The CDR3 coding sequence is TGTGCCAGCAGTGAGGCCGGCCTGACAGGGGTTAATCAGCCCCAGCATTTT. Residues: CASSEAGLTGVNQPQHF.

Only one count was recorded for this clone. This chain links TRBV10-1 with TRBJ1-5; possibly TRBD1 for D (5 bases). CDR1 and CDR2 from the germline V gene are WNHNN and SYGVQD (reference sequence). V shed 4 bases and J shed 2 bases, with 21 bases lying between them. This CDR3 comprises 18 residues. The CDR3 here is CASSGGRGNYFGNQPQHF. CDR3 bases: TGCGCCAGCAGTGGAGGGAGGGGCAATTATTTCGGCAATCAGCCCCAGCATTTT.

The rearrangement joins TRBV6-5 to TRBJ2-1, with TRBD2 matching 8 bases. Germline V gene sequence: CDR1 MNHEY, CDR2 SVGAGI. The CDR3 runs 15 residues. Unmatched junction bases numbered 6, after V lost 0 bases and J lost 8 bases. The CDR3 here is CASSYSSGAYDEQFF. CDR3 coding DNA: TGTGCCAGCAGTTACTCTAGCGGGGCATACGATGAGCAGTTCTTC.

A note on this clone: Distinct nucleotide sequences in the sample also encode this CDR3. The gene calls are TRBV5-6 and TRBJ1-6, with TRBD1 as a possible D gene (5 bases). The CDR3 extends over 16 amino acids. The V gene's germline CDR1 is SGHDT and CDR2 YYEEEE. V gave up 1 base and J gave up 0 bases, with 8 bases separating them. CDR3 nucleotides: TGTGCCAGCAGCTTGAGACAGAGCTCCTATAATTCACCCCTCCACTTT. Translated, it gives CASSLRQSSYNSPLHF.

The chain uses TRBV24-1 and TRBJ2-5; D remains unclear. V was shortened by 3 bases and J by 9 bases, with 7 bases between the two germline ends. Per germline, CDR1 KGHDR and CDR2 SFDVKD. The CDR3 length is 11 residues. Written as DNA, the CDR3 is TGTGCCACCAGTGATACACGGGCCCAGTACTTC. Its translation is CATSDTRAQYF.

This rearrangement joins TRBV5-1 to TRBJ1-2; TRBD1 matches at 10 bases. The CDR3 covers 17 residues. J lost 8 bases, V lost 0 bases, and 13 bases had no gene match. Germline loops: CDR1 SGHRS, CDR2 YFSETQ. CDR3 DNA: TGCGCCAGCAGCTTGGGCTATGGGCCGGGACAGGGGCCCGGCTACACCTTC. This encodes CASSLGYGPGQGPGYTF.

The J gene is TRBJ1-2, the V gene TRBV6-5; D might be TRBD1 (6 bases). Trimming left V 1 base short and J 4 bases short, with 13 bases between. The CDR3 contains 15 residues. CDR1 is MNHEY and CDR2 is SVGAGI in the germline V gene. CDR3 bases: TGTGCCAGCAGTTACTGGACAGATTCATCCTATGGCTACACCTTC. Protein: CASSYWTDSSYGYTF.

This chain connects TRBV29-1 to TRBJ1-2, with 9 bases matching TRBD1. The CDR3 sequence is 17 residues long. Per the germline V gene, CDR1 is SQVTM and CDR2 is ANQGSEA. The J segment lost 5 bases and the V segment lost 7 bases, leaving 20 bases of the junction unmatched. The CDR3 region has the DNA TGCAGCGCCCTTTCCGGGACAGGGCGGGGGACTTTTTATGGCTACACCTTC. It translates to CSALSGTGRGTFYGYTF.

This clone has a handful of counts. The rearrangement uses TRBV5-1 and TRBJ2-3, with D possibly being TRBD2 (5 bases). Germline V gives CDR1 SGHRS, CDR2 YFSETQ. The CDR3 totals 14 residues. V lost 2 bases and J lost 5, with 12 bases in between. The CDR3 coding sequence is TGCGCCAGCAGCTTACTAGGCGGAGAAGATACGCAGTATTTT. The encoded protein is CASSLLGGEDTQYF. The variable domain in full, with the rest retrieved from reference TRBV5-1 and TRBJ2-3, is KAGVTQTPRYLIKTRGQQVTLSCSPISGHRSVSWYQQTPGQGLQFLFEYFSETQRNKGNFPGRFSGRQFSNSRSEMNVSTLELGDSALYLCASSLLGGEDTQYFGPGTRLTVL.

On this clone: This sample includes further DNA sequences coding for the same CDR3. This chain uses TRBV7-9 with TRBJ2-7, with a tentative D call TRBD2 (7 bases). Trimming cost V 6 bases and J 0 bases, with 12 bases left between them. In germline, CDR1 is SEHNR, CDR2 FQNEAQ (reference sequence). CDR3 size: 14 residues. The CDR3 sequence: CASSRGGNSYEQYF. For the CDR3, the DNA is TGTGCCAGCAGTAGGGGGGGCAACTCCTACGAGCAGTACTTC.

This sequence joins TRBV7-9 and TRBJ2-7; a possible D gene is TRBD2 (6 bases). V dropped 2 bases and J dropped 2 bases, with 16 bases sitting between them. The germline V gene encodes CDR1 SEHNR and CDR2 FQNEAQ (reference sequence). This CDR3 region has 16 residues. The CDR3 sequence is CASSLRKSGVTYEQYF. As DNA, the CDR3 is TGTGCCAGCAGCTTAAGGAAATCGGGGGTCACCTACGAGCAGTACTTC.

The V gene is TRBV7-8, the J gene TRBJ2-7; 7 positions agree with TRBD1. Per germline, CDR1 SGHVS and CDR2 FQNEAQ. This CDR3 region has 13 residues. Trimming took 6 bases from V and 3 from J; bases not matched to a gene: 5. For the CDR3, the DNA is TGTGCCAGCAGACGGGACAGCTACTACGAGCAGTACTTC. It encodes CASRRDSYYEQYF.

This clone turned up a few times. V and J are TRBV30 and TRBJ1-3; no reliable D call. The CDR3 consists of 14 residues. V was cut by 3 bases and J by 0 bases, with 9 bases left in between. Germline V gene data show CDR1 as GTSNPN and CDR2 as SVGIG (reference sequence). The CDR3 region is CAWSPNRSGNTIYF. In DNA, the CDR3 is TGTGCCTGGAGCCCTAACCGCTCTGGAAACACCATATATTTT.

The genes are TRBV14 and TRBJ2-7; 12 positions agree with TRBD2. The germline V gene encodes CDR1 SGHDN and CDR2 FVKESK. The CDR3 consists of 15 residues. V was clipped by 3 bases and J by 6 bases; unmatched bases: 6. The CDR3 region has the DNA TGTGCCAGCAGCCAGTCGGGACTAGCGGGTTCCGAGCAGTACTTC. Encoded protein: CASSQSGLAGSEQYF.

The gene calls are TRBV4-2 and TRBJ2-3; possibly TRBD2 for D (6 bases). Trimming removed 4 bases at V and 1 base at J, with 15 bases between. This CDR3 region has 16 residues. The V gene's germline CDR1 is LGHNA and CDR2 YNFKEQ. The DNA for the CDR3 is TGTGCCAGCAGCCTTCAGGGAGGAGGTGGCACAGATACGCAGTATTTT. Protein: CASSLQGGGGTDTQYF.

This clone was detected ten times or more. The J gene is TRBJ1-5, the V gene TRBV24-1, with 7 bases lining up with TRBD1. The germline gives CDR1 KGHDR, CDR2 SFDVKD. The J segment lost 1 base and the V segment lost 4 bases, leaving 6 bases of the junction unmatched. The CDR3 loop spans 16 amino acids. This CDR3 is CATSELQGRSNQPQHF. The CDR3 bases are TGTGCCACCAGTGAGTTACAGGGGCGAAGCAATCAGCCCCAGCATTTT.

This clone was counted a single time. This chain's CDR3 is CATSDRTARERTDTQYF. The CDR3 DNA reads as TGTGCCACCAGTGACCGGACGGCGAGGGAACGCACAGATACGCAGTATTTT. The V and J genes are TRBV24-1 and TRBJ2-3; weak D call: TRBD2 (5 bases). Germline lookup yields CDR1 KGHDR and CDR2 SFDVKD. The CDR3 totals 17 residues. Trimming cost V 4 bases and J 1 base, with 17 bases left between them.

V gene TRBV7-9 combines with J gene TRBJ1-1, with D possibly TRBD1 on 5 matching bases. In germline, CDR1 is SEHNR, CDR2 FQNEAQ (reference sequence). Trimming cost V 1 base and J 9 bases, with 18 bases left between them. This CDR3 is 15 amino acids long. CDR3: CASSLERQGSKKAFF. The CDR3 DNA is TGTGCCAGCAGCTTAGAACGGCAGGGAAGTAAGAAAGCTTTCTTT.